The 29 T cell receptor beta chains presented below share a single source sample, sequenced in a study of a mutant IDH1 vaccine in newly diagnosed glioma. Assay: immunoSEQ multiplex PCR; the TCRdb copy retains only in-frame clones and omits some. The sample shows approximately 110,000 clones, almost 90% of them seen only once. No antigen has been identified for these receptors. The time point denotes: week 11, during vaccination. It was 300 ug of mutant IDH1 20-mer peptide that made up each vaccine dose, given with topical imiquimod. Material: PBMCs, obtained from a glioma patient whose treatment included an IDH1 peptide vaccine. The receptors were sampled from a woman aged 45-65 years with glioma.

This clone was counted between two and nine times. The CDR3 loop reads CASSWEVQETQYF. The CDR3, as DNA: TGTGCCAGCAGCTGGGAAGTCCAAGAGACCCAGTACTTC. J is TRBJ2-5 and V is TRBV5-4; no clear D. This CDR3 contains 13 residues. Trimming stripped 3 bases from V and 1 base from J, with 7 bases between. CDR1 SGHNT and CDR2 YYREEE come from the germline V gene (reference sequence).

V is TRBV7-9 and J is TRBJ2-1; D is unclear. Germline V gene lookup returns CDR1 SEHNR and CDR2 FQNEAQ (reference sequence). Trimming cost V 5 bases and J 4 bases, with 12 bases left between them. This CDR3 is 14 amino acids long. CDR3 in DNA: TGTGCCAGCAGCAGTGGAACCTCGTACAATGAGCAGTTCTTC. Translating gives CASSSGTSYNEQFF. The complete variable domain, with remaining parts taken from reference TRBV7-9 and TRBJ2-1, reads DTGVSQNPRHKITKRGQNVTFRCDPISEHNRLYWYRQTLGQGPEFLTYFQNEAQLEKSRLLSDRFSAERPKGSFSTLEIQRTEQGDSAMYLCASSSGTSYNEQFFGPGTRLTVL.

The CDR3 loop reads CSVKRTDWEQFF. The CDR3 DNA reads as TGCAGCGTTAAGCGGACAGACTGGGAGCAGTTCTTC. J is TRBJ2-1 and V is TRBV29-1, with TRBD1 as a possible D gene (6 bases). The germline V and J ends were trimmed by 5 bases and 10 bases, with 15 bases remaining between them. The CDR3 loop spans 12 amino acids. Germline CDR1 and CDR2: SQVTM and ANQGSEA.

This chain uses TRBV7-3 with TRBJ1-1; D not certain. The V gene's germline CDR1 is SGHTA and CDR2 FQGTGA. The V gene lost 1 base and the J gene lost 6 bases, with 9 bases spanning the gap. The length of the CDR3 is 13 residues. CDR3: CASSLIGGSEAFF. The CDR3 DNA follows: TGTGCCAGCAGCTTAATAGGCGGATCTGAAGCTTTCTTT.

DNA for the CDR3: TGCGCCAGCAGCTCCGATAGGAGACAGGGTACCGGGGAGCTGTTTTTT. It codes for CASSSDRRQGTGELFF. V and J are TRBV5-1 and TRBJ2-2; TRBD1 agrees at 7 bases. Germline V CDR1 and CDR2: SGHRS, YFSETQ. Trimming took 3 bases from V and 5 from J; bases not matched to a gene: 10. The CDR3 loop spans 16 amino acids.

In DNA, the CDR3 is TGTGCCATCTCAGCGGGGACAACTAATGAAAAACTGTTTTTT. Amino acids: CAISAGTTNEKLFF. This sequence joins TRBV10-3 and TRBJ1-4; D uncertain. The CDR3 extends over 14 amino acids. Germline V gives CDR1 ENHRY, CDR2 SYGVKD. V was pared by 8 bases and J by 0 bases, with 10 bases between.

The V gene is TRBV12-5, the J gene TRBJ1-4; maybe TRBD1 (5 bases). Germline V gene sequence: CDR1 LGHNT, CDR2 FRNRAP. V was pared by 6 bases and J by 1 base, with 9 bases between. This CDR3 is built from 14 residues. CDR3 DNA sequence: TGTGCTAGTGGGCGAGGGGAAACTAATGAAAAACTGTTTTTT. As protein: CASGRGETNEKLFF.

The CDR3 coding sequence is TGTGCCAGCAGTGGGGGAGGACAGGGTGGGTTCTACGAGCAGTACTTC. Translating gives CASSGGGQGGFYEQYF. V and J are TRBV6-1 and TRBJ2-7; 8 bases align to TRBD1. V lost 4 bases, J lost 3 bases, and 11 bases stayed unmatched. CDR3 length: 16 residues. Germline V lookup: CDR1 MNHNS, CDR2 SASEGT.

The chain uses TRBV29-1 and TRBJ2-1; D gene uncertain. Trimming left V 2 bases short and J 5 bases short, with 13 bases between. The CDR3 runs to 14 residues. Germline V gives CDR1 SQVTM, CDR2 ANQGSEA. The CDR3 nucleotides are TGCAGCGTTGAACCGAGAAGGGTACACAATGAGCAGTTCTTC. This gives the protein CSVEPRRVHNEQFF.

The genes are TRBV7-9 and TRBJ2-3, with D possibly TRBD1 on 5 matching bases. The CDR3 totals 12 residues. Germline V gives CDR1 SEHNR, CDR2 FQNEAQ (reference sequence). Trimming took off 6 bases at V and 4 bases at J, with 8 bases between the two ends. CDR3 DNA: TGTGCCAGCAGGCCAGGGTCAGATACGCAGTATTTT. Its protein is CASRPGSDTQYF.

The V call is TRBV5-6, the J call TRBJ2-7; 7 positions match TRBD2. V shed 4 bases, J shed 6 bases, and the junction held 13 bases outside the gene matches. The CDR3 covers 15 residues. Germline lookup yields CDR1 SGHDT and CDR2 YYEEEE. Here the CDR3 DNA reads TGTGCCAGCAGCGACTCCGGGACTATCATGGTCGAGCAGTACTTC. Translating gives CASSDSGTIMVEQYF.

The chain couples TRBV2 to TRBJ2-5, with a weak D call TRBD1 (5 bases). With 3 bases removed from V and 2 bases from J, the gap between germline ends came to 10 bases. Germline CDR1 is SNHLY and CDR2 is FYNNEI. The CDR3 runs 14 residues. The CDR3 here is CASSDGAGQETQYF. Written as DNA, the CDR3 is TGTGCCAGCAGTGATGGGGCAGGGCAAGAGACCCAGTACTTC.

V gene TRBV11-2 combines with J gene TRBJ2-5, with 9 bases aligning to TRBD2. J lost 5 bases, V lost 8 bases, and 9 bases had no gene match. Germline V gene lookup returns CDR1 SGHAT and CDR2 FQNNGV. The CDR3 covers 14 residues. The CDR3 coding sequence is TGTGCCAGCCTTAAGGCGGGGGGGCTGGAGACCCAGTACTTC. Protein sequence: CASLKAGGLETQYF.

The CDR3 region has the DNA TGTGCCAGCAGCCCAGGGGTATTCTCCTACAATGAGCAGTTCTTC. Translated: CASSPGVFSYNEQFF. This chain joins TRBV27 and TRBJ2-1, with D possibly being TRBD1 (6 bases). Germline V gene lookup returns CDR1 MNHEY and CDR2 SMNVEV (reference sequence). Trimming left V 6 bases short and J 0 bases short, with 12 bases between. The CDR3 covers 15 residues.

The rearrangement joins TRBV6-5 to TRBJ2-7; 7 bases line up with TRBD2. Germline V lookup: CDR1 MNHEY, CDR2 SVGAGI. V lost 5 bases, J lost 4 bases, and 11 bases stayed unmatched. The CDR3 is 15 residues long. In DNA form, the CDR3 reads TGTGCCAGCAGTCGATCCGGGACTACTACTTACGAGCAGTACTTC. As protein: CASSRSGTTTYEQYF.

This chain connects TRBV5-1 to TRBJ2-2; the match to TRBD1 covers 7 bases. V lost 3 bases and J lost 2; bases outside the gene matches: 4. The length of the CDR3 is 15 residues. Germline CDR1 reads SGHRS; CDR2 reads YFSETQ. CDR3 loop: CASSWGTANTGELFF. The DNA for the CDR3 is TGCGCCAGCAGCTGGGGGACAGCTAACACCGGGGAGCTGTTTTTT.

V usage is TRBV30 and J usage is TRBJ2-3; D remains ambiguous. The CDR3 runs 12 residues. Per the germline V gene, CDR1 is GTSNPN and CDR2 is SVGIG (reference sequence). V was cut by 3 bases and J by 4 bases, with 8 bases left in between. CDR3 loop: CAWSQTADTQYF. Here the CDR3 DNA reads TGTGCCTGGAGCCAAACAGCAGATACGCAGTATTTT.

In this sample, this clone turned up once. The V gene is TRBV19, the J gene TRBJ2-3; 10 bases are a match to TRBD1. With 5 bases clipped from V and 8 bases from J, the junction kept 10 bases outside the gene matches. The CDR3 is 15 residues long. The germline gives CDR1 LNHDA, CDR2 SQIVND (reference sequence). In DNA, the CDR3 is TGTGCCAGTAGTCCCCGGGACAGGGGTGAAAGTACGCAGTATTTT. Translated: CASSPRDRGESTQYF.

V gene TRBV18 combines with J gene TRBJ2-1; 9 positions match TRBD1. CDR1 is KGHSH and CDR2 is LQKENI in the germline V gene. Germline trimming cut 5 bases from V and 5 bases from J; bases unmatched to any gene: 7. CDR3 length: 15 residues. As DNA, the CDR3 is TGTGCCAGCTCATTCGGGGGGACAGGGAACAATGAGCAGTTCTTC. The encoded protein is CASSFGGTGNNEQFF.

V gene TRBV4-1 combines with J gene TRBJ1-5; D gene ambiguous. Germline lookup yields CDR1 MGHRA and CDR2 YSYEKL. This CDR3 has 14 residues. V was trimmed by 0 bases and J by 0 bases, leaving 3 bases between them. CDR3 in DNA: TGCGCCAGCAGCCAAGAATATAGCAATCAGCCCCAGCATTTT. This translates into CASSQEYSNQPQHF.

This rearrangement joins TRBV6-6 to TRBJ2-3, with D perhaps matching TRBD1 (5 bases). CDR3 length equals 14 residues. V shed 5 bases and J shed 1 base, with 10 bases lying between them. Germline CDR1 and CDR2: MNHNY and SVGAGI (reference sequence). Here the CDR3 reads CASSMQGGTDTQYF. CDR3 nucleotides: TGTGCCAGCAGTATGCAGGGTGGCACAGATACGCAGTATTTT.

The table lists this clone with a count of one. This chain joins TRBV19 and TRBJ1-1, with D possibly matching TRBD1 (6 bases). This CDR3 has 16 amino acids. Germline V gene lookup returns CDR1 LNHDA and CDR2 SQIVND (reference sequence). The germline V and J ends were trimmed by 2 bases and 0 bases, with 13 bases remaining between them. The CDR3 loop is CASSISAGALNTEAFF. For the CDR3, the DNA is TGTGCCAGTAGTATATCGGCAGGGGCCTTGAACACTGAAGCTTTCTTT.

V is TRBV7-2 and J is TRBJ2-7; D gene unclear. CDR1 is SGHTA and CDR2 is FQGNSA in the germline V gene. Trimming took off 2 bases at V and 2 bases at J, with 7 bases between the two ends. CDR3 length: 13 residues. The CDR3 is CASSLWVAYEQYF. The DNA of the CDR3 is TGTGCCAGCAGCTTATGGGTTGCCTACGAGCAGTACTTC.

The rearrangement links TRBV5-4 to TRBJ2-7, with a weak D call TRBD1 (6 bases). The CDR3 loop spans 12 amino acids. Looked up from germline, CDR1 is SGHNT and CDR2 is YYREEE (reference sequence). V was clipped by 0 bases and J by 6 bases, with 7 bases between them. The CDR3 is CASSLVGGEQYF. Written as DNA, the CDR3 is TGTGCCAGCAGCTTGGTAGGGGGCGAGCAGTACTTC.

In its sample, this clone was seen once. V is TRBV28 and J is TRBJ2-1; 8 nucleotides match TRBD1. CDR3 size: 15 residues. The V gene's germline CDR1 is MDHEN and CDR2 SYDVKM. V shed 6 bases, J shed 10 bases, and the junction held 14 bases outside the gene matches. The CDR3 DNA reads TGTGCCAGCAGGAATGGGGACAGGACGCTCAGGGAGCAGTTCTTC. Translated, it gives CASRNGDRTLREQFF.

This chain links TRBV5-1 with TRBJ1-2, with 11 nucleotides matching TRBD1. CDR3 size: 13 residues. CDR1 and CDR2 (germline): SGHRS, YFSETQ. Trimming at V came to 4 bases and at J to 9 bases, leaving 5 bases not matched to a gene. CDR3 in DNA: TGCGCCAGCAGCCCGGGACAGGGGGTTCGCTACACCTTC. It translates to CASSPGQGVRYTF.

This CDR3 is CASSIPTGWGTNEKLFF. For the CDR3, the DNA is TGTGCCAGTAGTATCCCAACAGGGTGGGGAACTAATGAAAAACTGTTTTTT. This sequence joins TRBV19 and TRBJ1-4; D possibly corresponds to TRBD1 (6 bases). The V end lost 3 bases, the J end lost 1 base, and 15 bases lay between the germline ends. The CDR3 consists of 17 residues. The germline CDR1 and CDR2 sequences are LNHDA and SQIVND (reference sequence). The full variable domain, in which reference TRBV19 and TRBJ1-4 provide the parts outside the CDR3, is DGGITQSPKYLFRKEGQNVTLSCEQNLNHDAMYWYRQDPGQGLRLIYYSQIVNDFQKGDIAEGYSVSREKKESFPLTVTSAQKNPTAFYLCASSIPTGWGTNEKLFFGSGTQLSVL.

The V gene is TRBV19, the J gene TRBJ2-4, with 10 bases identical to TRBD1. The V and J ends lost 5 bases and 5 bases, in that order; junction bases with no gene match: 6. CDR1 is LNHDA, CDR2 SQIVND, per germline (reference sequence). The CDR3 runs 15 residues. The CDR3 bases are TGTGCCAGTAGTTATTCCGGACAGGGGGAAAACATTCAGTACTTC. Translation: CASSYSGQGENIQYF.

The chain is built from TRBV6-1 and TRBJ2-7; D call uncertain. The CDR3 has 13 residues. V shed 7 bases and J shed 5 bases, with 15 bases lying between them. The V gene's germline CDR1 is MNHNS and CDR2 SASEGT. The DNA for the CDR3 is TGTGCCAGCACCAATCTCAACTTGGACGAGCAGTACTTC. Translated: CASTNLNLDEQYF.